This T cell receptor beta chain originates from a study of post-analysis software for immune sequencing data. Study-level background: Patients had relapsing-remitting, secondary progressive or progressive-relapsing multiple sclerosis; some lacked subtype. General observations from the study: Roughly five TRBV segments, including TRBV5-6, TRBV5-1 and TRBV20-1, were more frequent in patients than controls. Same-batch preparations were strongly co-clustered by F measure. When compared against controls, multiple sclerosis patients showed significantly lower normalized Chao1 diversity.

Unique molecular identifiers were present in the TCR beta cDNA libraries. Roughly 470,000 cDNA molecules came from about 1 to 10 million T cells. TCRdb fed the PCR reads into MiXCR, producing one record per CDR3 protein. Of fewer than 850,000 distinct CDR3 sequences listed, roughly 30% are singletons. On this clonotype: Its specificity is not known.

CDR3 length: 15 residues. V shed 3 bases and J shed 7 bases, with 15 bases lying between them. The V gene's germline CDR1 is KGHDR and CDR2 SFDVKD. Source material: blood. This TCR came from a girl between 10 and 17 years old with multiple sclerosis. The rearrangement uses TRBV24-1 and TRBJ2-1; tentative D call: TRBD2 (5 bases). CDR3 in DNA: TGTGCCACCAGTGATGCCGACATCGGGGTTAATGAGCAGTTCTTC. This encodes CATSDADIGVNEQFF.